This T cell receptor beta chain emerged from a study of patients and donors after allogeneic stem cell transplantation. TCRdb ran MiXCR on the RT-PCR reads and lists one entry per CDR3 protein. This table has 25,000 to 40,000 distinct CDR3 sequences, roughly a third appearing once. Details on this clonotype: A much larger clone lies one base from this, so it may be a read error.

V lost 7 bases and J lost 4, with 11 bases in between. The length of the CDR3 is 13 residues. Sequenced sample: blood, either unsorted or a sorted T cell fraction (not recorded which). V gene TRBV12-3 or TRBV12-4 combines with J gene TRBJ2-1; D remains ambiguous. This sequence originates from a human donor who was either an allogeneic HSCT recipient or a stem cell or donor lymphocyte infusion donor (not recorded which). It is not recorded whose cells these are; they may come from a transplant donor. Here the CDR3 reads CASKNDGYNEQFF. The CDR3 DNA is TGTGCCAGCAAAAATGACGGGTACAATGAGCAGTTCTTC.